This TCR beta chain derives from a study of blood T cell repertoires in COVID-19. Study context: Whether acute or convalescent, the COVID-19 samples came from the United States, Italy and Spain.

Assay: immunoSEQ multiplex PCR; the TCRdb copy retains only in-frame clones and omits some. The profile covers 350,000 or so clones, with around nine tenths appearing a single time and 3% to 4.5% taken by the ten largest. Seattle cases were enrolled at active infection and followed longitudinally. Germline V CDR1 and CDR2: GTSNPN, SVGIG (reference sequence). Unmatched junction bases numbered 9, after V lost 5 bases and J lost 13 bases. This CDR3 contains 12 residues. The chain joins TRBV30 to TRBJ1-4, with 8 bases that match TRBD1. The sequence was obtained from an older woman with COVID-19, enrolled during active disease. The sequenced sample was peripheral blood. Here the CDR3 DNA reads TGTGCCTGGTGCCGCGGACAGGGACCACTGTTTTTT. The encoded protein is CAWCRGQGPLFF. The full variable domain, in which reference TRBV30 and TRBJ1-4 provide the parts outside the CDR3, is SQTIHQWPATLVQPVGSPLSLECTVEGTSNPNLYWYRQAAGRGLQLLFYSVGIGQISSEVPQNLSASRPQDRQFILSSKKLLLSDSGFYLCAWCRGQGPLFFGSGTQLSVL.